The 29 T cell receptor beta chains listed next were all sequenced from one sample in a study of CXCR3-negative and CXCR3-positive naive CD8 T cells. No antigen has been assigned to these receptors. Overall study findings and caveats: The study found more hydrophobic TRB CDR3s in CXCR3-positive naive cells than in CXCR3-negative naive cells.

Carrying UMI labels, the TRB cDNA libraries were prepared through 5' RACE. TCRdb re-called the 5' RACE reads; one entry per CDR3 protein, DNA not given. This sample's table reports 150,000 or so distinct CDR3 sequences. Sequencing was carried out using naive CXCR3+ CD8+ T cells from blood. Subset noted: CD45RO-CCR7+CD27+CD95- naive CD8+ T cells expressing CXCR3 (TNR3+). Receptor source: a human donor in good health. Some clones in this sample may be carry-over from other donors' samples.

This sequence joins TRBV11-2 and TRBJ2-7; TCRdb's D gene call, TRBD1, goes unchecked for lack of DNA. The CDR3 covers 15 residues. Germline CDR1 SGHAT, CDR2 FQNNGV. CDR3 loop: CASSVPGQGKYEQYF.

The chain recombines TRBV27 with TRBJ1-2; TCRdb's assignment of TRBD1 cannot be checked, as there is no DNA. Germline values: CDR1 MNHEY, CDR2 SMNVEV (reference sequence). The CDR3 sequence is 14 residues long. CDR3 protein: CASSIIGTGSGYTF.

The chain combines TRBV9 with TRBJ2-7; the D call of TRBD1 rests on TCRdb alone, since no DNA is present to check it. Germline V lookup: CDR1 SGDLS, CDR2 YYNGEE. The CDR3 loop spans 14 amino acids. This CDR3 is CASSLGRLPYEQYF.

The CDR3 loop reads CSALAPSYNEQFF. The gene calls are TRBV29-1 and TRBJ2-1; TCRdb's D call of TRBD2 is untestable without DNA. Looked up from germline, CDR1 is SQVTM and CDR2 is ANQGSEA. The CDR3 runs to 13 residues.

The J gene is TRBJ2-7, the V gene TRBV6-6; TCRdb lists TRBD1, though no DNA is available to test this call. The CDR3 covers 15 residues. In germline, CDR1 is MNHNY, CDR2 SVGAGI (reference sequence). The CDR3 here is CASSSDPEVGYEQYF.

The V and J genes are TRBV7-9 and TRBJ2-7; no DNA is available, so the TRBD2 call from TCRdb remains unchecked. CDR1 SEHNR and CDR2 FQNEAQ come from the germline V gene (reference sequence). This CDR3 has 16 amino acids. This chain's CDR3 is CASSPDTGLASAEQYF.

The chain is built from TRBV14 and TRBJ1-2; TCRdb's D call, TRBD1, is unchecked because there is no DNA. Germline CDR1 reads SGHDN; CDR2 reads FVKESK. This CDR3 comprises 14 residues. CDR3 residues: CASSYGTGAEGYTF.

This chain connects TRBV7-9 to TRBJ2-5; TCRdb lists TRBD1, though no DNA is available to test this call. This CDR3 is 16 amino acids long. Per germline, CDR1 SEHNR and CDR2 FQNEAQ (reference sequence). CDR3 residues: CASSLGPDRPQETQYF. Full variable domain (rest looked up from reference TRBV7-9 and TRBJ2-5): DTGVSQNPRHKITKRGQNVTFRCDPISEHNRLYWYRQTLGQGPEFLTYFQNEAQLEKSRLLSDRFSAERPKGSFSTLEIQRTEQGDSAMYLCASSLGPDRPQETQYFGPGTRLLVL.

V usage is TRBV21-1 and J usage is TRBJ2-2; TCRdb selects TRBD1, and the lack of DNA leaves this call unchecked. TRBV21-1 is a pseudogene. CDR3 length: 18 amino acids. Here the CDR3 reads CASSTSLRQGLGPGELFF.

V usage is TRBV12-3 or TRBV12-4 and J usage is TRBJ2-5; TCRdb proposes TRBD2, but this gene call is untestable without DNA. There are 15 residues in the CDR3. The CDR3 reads CASREPAGGGETQYF.

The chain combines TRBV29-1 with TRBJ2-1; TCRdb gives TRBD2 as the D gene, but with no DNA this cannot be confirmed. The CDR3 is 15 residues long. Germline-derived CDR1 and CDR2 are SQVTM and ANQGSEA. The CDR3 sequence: CSVDVPSGLDNEQFF.

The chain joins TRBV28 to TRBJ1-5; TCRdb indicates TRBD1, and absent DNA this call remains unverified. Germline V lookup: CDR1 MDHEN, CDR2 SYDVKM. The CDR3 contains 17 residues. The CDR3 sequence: CASSPPIRPRNGQPQHF.

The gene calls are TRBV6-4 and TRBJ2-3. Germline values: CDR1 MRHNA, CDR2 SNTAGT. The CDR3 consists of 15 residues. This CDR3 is CASSDSPASTDTQYF.

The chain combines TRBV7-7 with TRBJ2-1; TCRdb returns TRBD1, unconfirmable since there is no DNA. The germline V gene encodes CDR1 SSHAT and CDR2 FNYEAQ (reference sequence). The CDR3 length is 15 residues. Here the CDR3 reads CASSPAWRPYNEQFF. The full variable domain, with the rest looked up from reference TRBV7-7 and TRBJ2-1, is GAGVSQSPRYKVTKRGQDVTLRCDPISSHATLYWYQQALGQGPEFLTYFNYEAQPDKSGLPSDRFSAERPEGSISTLTIQRTEQRDSAMYRCASSPAWRPYNEQFFGPGTRLTVL.

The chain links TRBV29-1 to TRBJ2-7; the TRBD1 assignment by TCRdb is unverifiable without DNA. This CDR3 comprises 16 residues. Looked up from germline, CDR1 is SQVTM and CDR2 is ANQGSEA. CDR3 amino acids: CSVEDSFRQGAYEQYF.

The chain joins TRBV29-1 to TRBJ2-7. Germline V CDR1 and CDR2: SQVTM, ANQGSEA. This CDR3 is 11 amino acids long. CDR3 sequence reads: CSVEVTYEQYF.

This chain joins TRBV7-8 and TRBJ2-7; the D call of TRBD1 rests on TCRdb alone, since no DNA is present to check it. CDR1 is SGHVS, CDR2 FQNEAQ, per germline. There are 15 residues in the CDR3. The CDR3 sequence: CASSLTGKGAYEQYF.

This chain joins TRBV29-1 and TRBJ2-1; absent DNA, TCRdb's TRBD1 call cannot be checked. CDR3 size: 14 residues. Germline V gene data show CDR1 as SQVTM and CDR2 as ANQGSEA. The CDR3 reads CSVQGQGSYNEQFF.

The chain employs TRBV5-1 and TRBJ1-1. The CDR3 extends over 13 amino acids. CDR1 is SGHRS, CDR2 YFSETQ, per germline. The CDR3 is CASSTLQGTEAFF.

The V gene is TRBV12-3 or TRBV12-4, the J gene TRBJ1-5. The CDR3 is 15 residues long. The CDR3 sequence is CASSRRGRNRDAQHF.

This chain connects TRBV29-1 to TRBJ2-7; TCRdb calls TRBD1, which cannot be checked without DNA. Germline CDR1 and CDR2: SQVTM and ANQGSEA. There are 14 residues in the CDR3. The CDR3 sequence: CSVEDRGDSYEQYF.

CDR3 loop: CASSHLGGVNTEAFF. V gene TRBV4-3 combines with J gene TRBJ1-1; TCRdb reports TRBD1, a call that lacks DNA to check it against. Germline CDR1 LGHNA, CDR2 YSLEER. CDR3 length equals 15 residues.

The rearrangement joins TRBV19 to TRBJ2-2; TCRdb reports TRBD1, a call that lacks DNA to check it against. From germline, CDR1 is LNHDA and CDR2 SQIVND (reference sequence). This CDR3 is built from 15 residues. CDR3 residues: CASSIGNRGTGELFF.

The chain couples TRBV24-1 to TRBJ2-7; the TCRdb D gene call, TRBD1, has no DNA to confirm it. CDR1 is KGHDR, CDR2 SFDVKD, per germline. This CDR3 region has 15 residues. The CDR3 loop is CATSDLRGRTYEQYF.

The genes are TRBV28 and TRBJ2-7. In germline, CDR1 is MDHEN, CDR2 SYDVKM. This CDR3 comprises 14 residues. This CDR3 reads CASSFRGRTYEQYF. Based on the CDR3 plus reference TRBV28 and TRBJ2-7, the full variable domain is DVKVTQSSRYLVKRTGEKVFLECVQDMDHENMFWYRQDPGLGLRLIYFSYDVKMKEKGDIPEGYSVSREKKERFSLILESASTNQTSMYLCASSFRGRTYEQYFGPGTRLTVT.

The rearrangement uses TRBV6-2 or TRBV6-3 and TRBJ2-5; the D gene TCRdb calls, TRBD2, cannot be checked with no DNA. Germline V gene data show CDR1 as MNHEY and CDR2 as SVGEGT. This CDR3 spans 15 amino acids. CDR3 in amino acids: CATHHGDYRQETQYF.

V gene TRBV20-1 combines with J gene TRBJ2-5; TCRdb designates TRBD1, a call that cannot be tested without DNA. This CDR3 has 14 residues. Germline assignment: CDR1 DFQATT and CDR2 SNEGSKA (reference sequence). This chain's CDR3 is CSLTGVGSQETQYF.

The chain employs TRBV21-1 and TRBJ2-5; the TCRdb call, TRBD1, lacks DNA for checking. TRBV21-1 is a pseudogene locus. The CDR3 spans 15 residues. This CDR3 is CASSSNITGRETQYF.

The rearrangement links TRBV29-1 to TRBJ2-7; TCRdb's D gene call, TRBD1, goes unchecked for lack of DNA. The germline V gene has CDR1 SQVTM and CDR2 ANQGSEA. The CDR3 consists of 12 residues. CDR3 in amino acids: CSAGTGTYEQYF.